These 30 T cell receptor beta chains came from one sample sequenced in a study of shared clonotypes between healthy human individuals. Libraries were prepared by immunoSEQ multiplex PCR; TCRdb keeps only in-frame clonotypes and omits some of them. The table records approximately 2.1 million clones, 85% to 95% of them present only once. Material for sequencing was naive CD4+ T cells from PBMCs. Subset in this sample: CD45RA+ positively selected. The receptors were sampled from a man between 18 and 35 years old in good health. Some clones in this sample may be carry-over from other donors' samples.

Regarding this clone: Other DNA sequences in the same sample also yield this CDR3. J is TRBJ1-5 and V is TRBV2; D may be TRBD1 (5 bases). CDR1 and CDR2 (germline): SNHLY, FYNNEI. V shed 4 bases and J shed 4 bases, with 8 bases lying between them. This CDR3 comprises 13 residues. The CDR3, as DNA: TGTGCCAGCAGTGGAGACAGTAATCAGCCCCAGCATTTT. It yields the protein CASSGDSNQPQHF.

Only one count was recorded for this clone. V gene TRBV4-1 combines with J gene TRBJ2-1; D call uncertain. CDR1 and CDR2 from the germline V gene are MGHRA and YSYEKL. The CDR3 contains 17 residues. V was trimmed by 1 base and J by 0 bases, leaving 13 bases between them. The CDR3 here is CASSQGDFRSSYNEQFF. CDR3 sequence (DNA): TGCGCCAGCAGCCAAGGAGATTTCCGAAGCTCCTACAATGAGCAGTTCTTC.

The chain carries TRBV6-5 and TRBJ2-7, with 12 bases identical to TRBD2. V dropped 6 bases and J dropped 2; count of bases not matched to a gene: 2. Germline V CDR1 and CDR2: MNHEY, SVGAGI. CDR3 length equals 14 residues. The CDR3: CASRTSGSAYEQYF. DNA for the CDR3: TGTGCCAGCAGGACTAGCGGGAGTGCCTACGAGCAGTACTTC.

This chain uses TRBV7-2 with TRBJ1-3, with no clear D. There are 12 residues in the CDR3. Germline lookup yields CDR1 SGHTA and CDR2 FQGNSA. V lost 1 base and J 4 bases, leaving 2 bases between the germline ends. Written as DNA, the CDR3 is TGTGCCAGCAGCTTAGAGGGAAACACCATATATTTT. It yields the protein CASSLEGNTIYF.

This chain joins TRBV6-5 and TRBJ2-1; TRBD2 matches 7 bases. CDR1 and CDR2 (germline): MNHEY, SVGAGI. V dropped 4 bases and J dropped 10; count of bases not matched to a gene: 10. CDR3 size: 14 residues. The CDR3 nucleotides read TGTGCCAGCAGTTGGGGGGGAGGGGCAAGGGAGCAGTTCTTC. Translated: CASSWGGGAREQFF.

The rearrangement links TRBV6-5 to TRBJ2-2, with 8 bases matching TRBD2. CDR3 length: 16 residues. Losses at the gene ends were 0 bases for V and 7 bases for J; bases not matched to a gene: 7. Germline values: CDR1 MNHEY, CDR2 SVGAGI. The CDR3, as DNA: TGTGCCAGCAGTTACTCTCCGGGAGGGCCTGGCGGGGAGCTGTTTTTT. Its translation: CASSYSPGGPGGELFF.

The rearrangement uses TRBV9 and TRBJ2-7; a weak D match, TRBD2 (5 bases). The CDR3 is 16 amino acids. In germline, CDR1 is SGDLS, CDR2 YYNGEE. V shed 3 bases and J shed 1 base, with 17 bases lying between them. In nucleotides, the CDR3 is TGTGCCAGCAGCGCGAGGGCCCAGGACCTTTCCTACGAGCAGTACTTC. Translated: CASSARAQDLSYEQYF.

This rearrangement joins TRBV28 to TRBJ2-7, with 10 bases lining up with TRBD2. The CDR3 sequence is 14 residues long. Unmatched junction bases numbered 4, after V lost 4 bases and J lost 4 bases. Germline assignment: CDR1 MDHEN and CDR2 SYDVKM. The CDR3 is CASSSSGSLYEQYF. In DNA form, the CDR3 reads TGTGCCAGCAGTTCTAGCGGGAGTCTGTACGAGCAGTACTTC.

Points on this clone: Other DNA sequences from this sample encode an identical CDR3 as well. V and J are TRBV28 and TRBJ1-5; D unresolved. Per germline, CDR1 MDHEN and CDR2 SYDVKM. There are 12 residues in the CDR3. V lost 2 bases to trimming and J lost 6 bases, with 5 bases between them. CDR3 sequence reads: CASSLAGQPQHF. The CDR3, as DNA: TGTGCCAGCAGTTTAGCTGGTCAGCCCCAGCATTTT.

The count of this clone is one. The same CDR3 can be traced to other DNA sequences in this sample. V is TRBV19 and J is TRBJ2-3; D is uncertain. The CDR3 loop spans 13 amino acids. From germline, CDR1 is LNHDA and CDR2 SQIVND (reference sequence). With 4 bases removed from V and 6 bases from J, the gap between germline ends came to 11 bases. DNA for the CDR3: TGTGCCAGTAGTACCTCCAGGCGGGATACGCAGTATTTT. This translates into CASSTSRRDTQYF.

For this clone: At one end, the junction sequence differs from germline, possibly due to a read error. The rearrangement uses TRBV6-5 and TRBJ2-2; D perhaps matches TRBD2 (5 bases). Germline loops: CDR1 MNHEY, CDR2 SVGAGI. The CDR3 sequence is 11 residues long. CDR3 loop: CASRSSGKLFF. The CDR3 nucleotides are TGTGCCAGCAGATCATCCGGGAAGCTGTTTTTT.

This clone was seen just once. The same CDR3 is also encoded by other DNA sequences in this sample. V usage is TRBV7-2 and J usage is TRBJ1-1; TRBD1 is a possible D gene (5 bases). This CDR3 has 13 residues. V was cut by 5 bases and J by 5 bases, with 12 bases left in between. Germline-derived CDR1 and CDR2 are SGHTA and FQGNSA. The CDR3 coding sequence is TGTGCCAGCAGCCCGGGGTGGGGGACTGAAGCTTTCTTT. Translating it yields CASSPGWGTEAFF.

This sequence joins TRBV19 and TRBJ2-4; weak D call: TRBD2 (6 bases). The CDR3 is made up of 14 amino acids. V was cut by 9 bases and J by 5 bases, with 17 bases left in between. Germline CDR1 is LNHDA and CDR2 is SQIVND (reference sequence). The CDR3 DNA reads TGTGCCAGGGTGGTAGCGGCTCAAGAAAACATTCAGTACTTC. Amino acid sequence: CARVVAAQENIQYF.

This clone was seen once. V and J are TRBV5-1 and TRBJ2-1, with 7 bases that match TRBD2. Trimming at V came to 5 bases and at J to 6 bases, leaving 8 bases not matched to a gene. CDR1 and CDR2 (germline): SGHRS, YFSETQ. This CDR3 region has 14 residues. CDR3 coding DNA: TGCGCCAGCAGTCGGGACTACAGCTTCAATGAGCAGTTCTTC. Its protein product is CASSRDYSFNEQFF.

The DNA of the CDR3 is TGTGCCAGCAGCGTAGGCCCAGGGATTAACACTGAAGCTTTCTTT. Translating it yields CASSVGPGINTEAFF. The V call is TRBV9, the J call TRBJ1-1; a weak D match, TRBD1 (5 bases). Per germline, CDR1 SGDLS and CDR2 YYNGEE. The CDR3 consists of 15 residues. Between the trimmed V and J ends, which lost 0 bases and 2 bases, there was a span of 11 bases. The entire variable domain, with the rest obtained from reference TRBV9 and TRBJ1-1, is as follows: DSGVTQTPKHLITATGQRVTLRCSPRSGDLSVYWYQQSLDQGLQFLIQYYNGEERAKGNILERFSAQQFPDLHSELNLSSLELGDSALYFCASSVGPGINTEAFFGQGTRLTVV.

The rearrangement joins TRBV28 to TRBJ1-1; 9 nucleotides align to TRBD1. After removal of 5 bases from V and 4 bases from J, the junction contained 14 bases not matched to a gene. Looked up from germline, CDR1 is MDHEN and CDR2 is SYDVKM. The CDR3 consists of 17 residues. CDR3 protein: CASSPPWGTGGITEAFF. The CDR3, as DNA: TGTGCCAGCAGTCCCCCATGGGGAACAGGGGGCATCACTGAAGCTTTCTTT.

This chain connects TRBV9 to TRBJ1-3; possible D gene TRBD1, 6 bases. CDR1 and CDR2 from the germline V gene are SGDLS and YYNGEE. V was pared by 3 bases and J by 0 bases, with 19 bases between. The CDR3 is 18 amino acids. The CDR3 reads CASSASGGLLSSGNTIYF. The CDR3 nucleotides read TGTGCCAGCAGCGCTTCGGGGGGCTTACTGAGCTCTGGAAACACCATATATTTT.

This sequence joins TRBV19 and TRBJ1-2; D ambiguous. Trimming took 2 bases from V and 3 from J, leaving 10 bases between them. Germline CDR1 is LNHDA and CDR2 is SQIVND (reference sequence). The CDR3 sequence is 14 residues long. The DNA of the CDR3 is TGTGCCAGTAGTATAAGGCAGCAAGACTATGGCTACACCTTC. The encoded protein is CASSIRQQDYGYTF.

The rearrangement uses TRBV18 and TRBJ1-5, with D tentatively TRBD1 (6 bases). CDR3 length: 18 amino acids. The V gene lost 1 base and the J gene lost 0 bases, with 16 bases spanning the gap. Germline V lookup: CDR1 KGHSH, CDR2 LQKENI. The CDR3 reads CASSPLEGGIYSNQPQHF. DNA of the CDR3: TGTGCCAGCTCACCACTAGAGGGGGGAATCTATAGCAATCAGCCCCAGCATTTT. Looking up the rest from reference TRBV18 and TRBJ1-5 gives the full variable domain: NAGVMQNPRHLVRRRGQEARLRCSPMKGHSHVYWYRQLPEEGLKFMVYLQKENIIDESGMPKERFSAEFPKEGPSILRIQQVVRGDSAAYFCASSPLEGGIYSNQPQHFGDGTRLSIL.

In the case of this clone: Additional DNA sequences in this sample encode the identical CDR3. The chain joins TRBV7-9 to TRBJ2-7, with D perhaps matching TRBD1 (5 bases). CDR3 size: 15 residues. The germline V and J ends were trimmed by 1 base and 0 bases, with 10 bases remaining between them. Germline values: CDR1 SEHNR, CDR2 FQNEAQ (reference sequence). CDR3 protein: CASSLGDRSSYEQYF. In nucleotides, the CDR3 is TGTGCCAGCAGCTTAGGAGACAGAAGCTCCTACGAGCAGTACTTC. Supplemented by reference TRBV7-9 and TRBJ2-7, the full variable domain reads DTGVSQNPRHKITKRGQNVTFRCDPISEHNRLYWYRQTLGQGPEFLTYFQNEAQLEKSRLLSDRFSAERPKGSFSTLEIQRTEQGDSAMYLCASSLGDRSSYEQYFGPGTRLTVT.

The gene calls are TRBV25-1 and TRBJ2-3; D remains unclear. Germline V gene sequence: CDR1 MGHDK, CDR2 SYGVNS. The CDR3 consists of 15 residues. With 4 bases removed from V and 8 bases from J, the gap between germline ends came to 19 bases. The CDR3 coding sequence is TGTGCCAGCAGTGTTAACGGCGGCCCAGGTGTTACGCAGTATTTT. Translated, it gives CASSVNGGPGVTQYF.

The chain has TRBV5-1 and TRBJ2-1; possible D gene TRBD1, 6 bases. The CDR3 consists of 15 residues. V was clipped by 4 bases and J by 9 bases, with 20 bases between them. Germline V gene lookup returns CDR1 SGHRS and CDR2 YFSETQ. Here the CDR3 DNA reads TGCGCCAGCAGCCTTAACATACAGGGATCGGGTGAGCAGTTCTTC. Its protein is CASSLNIQGSGEQFF.

The rearrangement links TRBV7-2 to TRBJ2-5; either TRBD1 or TRBD2 may fit D (6 bases each). V was clipped by 1 base and J by 5 bases, with 23 bases between them. This CDR3 spans 18 amino acids. In germline, CDR1 is SGHTA, CDR2 FQGNSA. For the CDR3, the DNA is TGTGCCAGCAGCTTAGTTTATAGGGGGACTCTCCCCGGGGAGACCCAGTACTTC. Translated: CASSLVYRGTLPGETQYF.

The chain uses TRBV11-2 and TRBJ2-1; D not resolved. The CDR3 runs 12 residues. V gave up 6 bases and J gave up 6 bases, with 9 bases separating them. CDR1 SGHAT and CDR2 FQNNGV come from the germline V gene. The CDR3: CASRRLLNEQFF. CDR3 coding DNA: TGTGCCAGCAGGAGACTGCTCAATGAGCAGTTCTTC.

Of note for this clone: Other nucleotide sequences in the sample specify the same CDR3. This sequence joins TRBV5-1 and TRBJ2-2; 9 nucleotides align to TRBD1. V lost 4 bases to trimming and J lost 1 base; unmatched junction nucleotides: 2. Germline V gene lookup returns CDR1 SGHRS and CDR2 YFSETQ. This CDR3 spans 15 amino acids. The CDR3 bases are TGCGCCAGCAGCCTGGACAGGGGGAACACCGGGGAGCTGTTTTTT. Translated, it gives CASSLDRGNTGELFF.

The chain is built from TRBV10-3 and TRBJ1-1, with D tentatively TRBD1 (5 bases). This CDR3 comprises 16 residues. Trimming shortened V by 4 bases and J by 5 bases, and 20 bases separated the two germline ends. The germline CDR1 and CDR2 sequences are ENHRY and SYGVKD. CDR3 loop: CAISVGRRQIGTEAFF. CDR3 in DNA: TGTGCCATCAGTGTAGGGAGGAGACAGATCGGAACTGAAGCTTTCTTT.

The V call is TRBV18, the J call TRBJ2-7; 11 nucleotides align to TRBD2. Germline V CDR1 and CDR2: KGHSH, LQKENI. Unmatched junction bases numbered 9, after V lost 1 base and J lost 1 base. The CDR3 covers 18 residues. The CDR3 protein is CASSPLPRLAGTSYEQYF. For the CDR3, the DNA is TGTGCCAGCTCACCACTCCCCAGACTAGCGGGGACGTCCTACGAGCAGTACTTC.

This rearrangement joins TRBV2 to TRBJ2-1; D may be TRBD1 (6 bases). Germline loops: CDR1 SNHLY, CDR2 FYNNEI. The V gene lost 8 bases and the J gene lost 0 bases, with 8 bases spanning the gap. The CDR3 is made up of 13 amino acids. CDR3 residues: CASDRNSYNEQFF. For the CDR3, the DNA is TGTGCCAGCGACAGGAACTCCTACAATGAGCAGTTCTTC.

Turning to this clone: At the DNA level, this CDR3 is encoded by other sequences in the same sample as well. This chain connects TRBV5-1 to TRBJ2-1; no definite D call. Trimming pared 0 bases from V and 0 bases from J, leaving 7 bases between. Germline CDR1 SGHRS, CDR2 YFSETQ. The CDR3 is made up of 15 amino acids. DNA for the CDR3: TGCGCCAGCAGCTTGGGTACTGACTCCTACAATGAGCAGTTCTTC. It translates to CASSLGTDSYNEQFF.

The chain combines TRBV5-6 with TRBJ2-3; D is undetermined. Trimming removed 0 bases at V and 4 bases at J, with 9 bases between. Germline lookup yields CDR1 SGHDT and CDR2 YYEEEE. The CDR3 extends over 14 amino acids. This CDR3 reads CASSLASPPDTQYF. The CDR3 nucleotides are TGTGCCAGCAGCTTGGCGTCTCCGCCAGATACGCAGTATTTT. The whole variable domain, remainder taken from reference TRBV5-6 and TRBJ2-3, is DAGVTQSPTHLIKTRGQQVTLRCSPKSGHDTVSWYQQALGQGPQFIFQYYEEEERQRGNFPDRFSGHQFPNYSSELNVNALLLGDSALYLCASSLASPPDTQYFGPGTRLTVL.